The clone carrying this T cell receptor (beta chain) was seen a few times. Unique molecular identifiers tagged individual cDNA molecules. TCRdb re-called the 5' RACE reads with MiXCR, one entry per CDR3 protein. The repertoire includes under 85,000 distinct CDR3 sequences, roughly 12% of them detected once, and around a sixth sits in the top ten. The data originate from a study of early T cells in non-severe SARS-CoV-2 infection. This CDR3 region has 16 residues. V lost 5 bases, J lost 2 bases, and 4 bases stayed unmatched. CDR1 PRHDT and CDR2 FYEKMQ come from the germline V gene (reference sequence).

The J gene is TRBJ2-7, the V gene TRBV13; 15 bases fit TRBD2. This clonotype was sampled from an adult who was a healthcare worker with PCR-confirmed SARS-CoV-2 infection or an uninfected control (not recorded which). The donor label of this sample is uncertain. The specimen comprised whole blood, sampled at baseline. The chain's CDR3 is CASSPGTSGGTYEQYF. The CDR3 DNA reads TGTGCCAGCAGCCCAGGGACTAGCGGGGGGACCTACGAGCAGTACTTC.